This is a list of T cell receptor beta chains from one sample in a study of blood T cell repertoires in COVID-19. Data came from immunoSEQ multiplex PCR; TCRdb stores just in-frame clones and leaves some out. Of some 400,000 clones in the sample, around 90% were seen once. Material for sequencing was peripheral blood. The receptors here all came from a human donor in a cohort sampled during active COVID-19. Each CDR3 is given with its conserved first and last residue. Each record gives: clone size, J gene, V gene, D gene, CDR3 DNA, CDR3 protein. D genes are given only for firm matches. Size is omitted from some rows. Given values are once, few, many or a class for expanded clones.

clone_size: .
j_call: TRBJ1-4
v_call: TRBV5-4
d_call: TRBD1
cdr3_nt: TGTGCCAGCAGCGGTGGCGGACAGGGGAATGAAAAACTGTTTTTT
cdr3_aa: CASSGGGQGNEKLFF

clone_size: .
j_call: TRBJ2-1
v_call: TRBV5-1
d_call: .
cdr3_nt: TGCGCCAGCAGCGTAAACAGTCCCTACAATGAGCAGTTCTTC
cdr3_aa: CASSVNSPYNEQFF

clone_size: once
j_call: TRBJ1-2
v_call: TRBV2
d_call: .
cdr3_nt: TGTGCCAGCAGCGCGAAGGGGACAAACCCTTATGGCTACACCTTC
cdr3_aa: CASSAKGTNPYGYTF

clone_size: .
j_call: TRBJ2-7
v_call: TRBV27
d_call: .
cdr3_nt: TGTGCCAGCAGTTTAAATTTCGGGAAGAGGCAGTACTTC
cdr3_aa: CASSLNFGKRQYF

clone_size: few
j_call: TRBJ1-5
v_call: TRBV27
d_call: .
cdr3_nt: TGTGCCAGCAGTCCGAAGAGCCCAGGGGATCAGCCCCAGCATTTT
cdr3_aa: CASSPKSPGDQPQHF

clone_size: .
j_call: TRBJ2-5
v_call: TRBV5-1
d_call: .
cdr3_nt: TGCGCCAGCAGCTTACTAGTACCCCAGGAGACCCAGTACTTC
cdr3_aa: CASSLLVPQETQYF

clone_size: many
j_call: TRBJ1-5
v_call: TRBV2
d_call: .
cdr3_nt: TGTGCCAGCAGCCAAGGGAGTGACGGCAATCAGCCCCAGCATTTT
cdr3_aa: CASSQGSDGNQPQHF

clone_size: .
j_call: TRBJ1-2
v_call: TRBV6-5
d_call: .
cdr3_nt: TGTGCCAGCCCATCAATCAGGGGAGTATGGCATGGCTACACCTTC
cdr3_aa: CASPSIRGVWHGYTF

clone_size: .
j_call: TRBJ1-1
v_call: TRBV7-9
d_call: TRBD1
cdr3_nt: TGTGCCAGCAGCGTGAGGGACAGGGTTGCTGAAGCTTTCTTT
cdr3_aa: CASSVRDRVAEAFF

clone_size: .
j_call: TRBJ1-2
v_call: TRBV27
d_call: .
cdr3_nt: TGTGCCAGCAGTGTGGCAGGTCCAGTTGGGGGCTACACCTTC
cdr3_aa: CASSVAGPVGGYTF

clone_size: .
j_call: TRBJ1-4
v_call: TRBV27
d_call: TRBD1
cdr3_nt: TGTGCCAGCAGTGACAGGGGGCTGTCGGAAAAACTGTTTTTT
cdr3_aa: CASSDRGLSEKLFF

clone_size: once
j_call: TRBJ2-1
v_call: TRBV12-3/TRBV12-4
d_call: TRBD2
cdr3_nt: TGTGCCAGCAGTTTGGGACTAGCTCATGAGCAGTTCTTC
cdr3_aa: CASSLGLAHEQFF

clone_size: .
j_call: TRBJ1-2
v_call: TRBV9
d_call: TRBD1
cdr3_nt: TGTGCCAGCAGCGCAGGACAGGGTCTGCACTATGGCTACACCTTC
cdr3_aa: CASSAGQGLHYGYTF

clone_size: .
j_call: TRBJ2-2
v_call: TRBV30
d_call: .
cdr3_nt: TGTGCCATTAAAACCGGGACTTTCAACACCGGGGAGCTGTTTTTT
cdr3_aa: CAIKTGTFNTGELFF

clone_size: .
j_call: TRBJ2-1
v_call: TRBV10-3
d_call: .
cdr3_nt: TGTGCCATCAGCCCGGGGGGCCCAGAATTCAATGAGCAGTTCTTC
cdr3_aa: CAISPGGPEFNEQFF

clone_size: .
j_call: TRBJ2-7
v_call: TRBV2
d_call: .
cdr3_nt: TGTGCCAGCAGTGAAGACAGGGTGGACTACGAGCAGTACTTC
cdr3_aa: CASSEDRVDYEQYF

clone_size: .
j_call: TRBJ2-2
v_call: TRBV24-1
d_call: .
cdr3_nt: TGTGCCACCAGTGATGCCTCCCGGGGCGGGGAGCTGTTTTTT
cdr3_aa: CATSDASRGGELFF

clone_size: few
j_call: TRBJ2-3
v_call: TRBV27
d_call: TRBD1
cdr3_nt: TGTGCCAGCAGTCCGGGGGGGACAGGGGTTGCTAGCACAGATACGCAGTATTTT
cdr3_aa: CASSPGGTGVASTDTQYF

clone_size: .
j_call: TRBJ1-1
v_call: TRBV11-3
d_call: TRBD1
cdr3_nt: TGTGCCAGCAGCTTTTTTAGATTGTACAGGGGTTTAAACACTGAAGCTTTCTTT
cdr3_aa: CASSFFRLYRGLNTEAFF

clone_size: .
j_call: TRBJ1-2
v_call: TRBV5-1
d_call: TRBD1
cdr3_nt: TGCGCCAGCAGCTTGAAACAGGGGGCGGATGGCTACACCTTC
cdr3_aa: CASSLKQGADGYTF

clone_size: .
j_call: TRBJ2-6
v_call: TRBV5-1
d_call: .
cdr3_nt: TGCGCCAGCAGCGAAGGGAGCTTTCCCAACGTCCTGACTTTC
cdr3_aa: CASSEGSFPNVLTF

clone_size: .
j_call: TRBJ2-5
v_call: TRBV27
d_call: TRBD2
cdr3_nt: TGTGCCAGCAGCCCTATTTGGACCACGGGAGGGAAAGAGACCCAGTACTTC
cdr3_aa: CASSPIWTTGGKETQYF

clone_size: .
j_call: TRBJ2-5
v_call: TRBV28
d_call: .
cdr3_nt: TGTGCCAGCAGTAGGACAGCGACCCAAGAGACCCAGTACTTC
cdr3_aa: CASSRTATQETQYF

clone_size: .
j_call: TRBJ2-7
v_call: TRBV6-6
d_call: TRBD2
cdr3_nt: TGTGCCAGCAGCCTCCTGGGAGGGGAAATCTACGAGCAGTACTTC
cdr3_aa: CASSLLGGEIYEQYF

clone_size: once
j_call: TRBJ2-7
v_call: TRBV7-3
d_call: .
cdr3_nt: TGTGCCAGCAGCTTATCAAGGACAGACGAGCAGTACTTC
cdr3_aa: CASSLSRTDEQYF

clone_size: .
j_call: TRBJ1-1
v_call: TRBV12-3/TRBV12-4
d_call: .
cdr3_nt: TGTGCCAGCCTGAGGGGTCCGGGGGCTGAAGCTTTCTTT
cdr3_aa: CASLRGPGAEAFF

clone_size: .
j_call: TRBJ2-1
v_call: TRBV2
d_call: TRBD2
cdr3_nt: TGTGCCAGCAGTGAAGCGACGGGAGGCCACAATGAGCAGTTCTTC
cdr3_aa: CASSEATGGHNEQFF

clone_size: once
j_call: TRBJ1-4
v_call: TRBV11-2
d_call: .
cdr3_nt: TGTGCCAGCAGCTTCCAGGGGCGTGAAAAACTGTTTTTT
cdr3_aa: CASSFQGREKLFF

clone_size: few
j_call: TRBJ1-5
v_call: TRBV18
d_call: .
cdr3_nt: TGTGCCAGCTCACCAAACGACAGCGATCAGCCCCAGCATTTT
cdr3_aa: CASSPNDSDQPQHF

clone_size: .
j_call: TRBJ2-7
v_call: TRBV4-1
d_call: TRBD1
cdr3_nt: TGCGCCAGCAGCCAACCCCGCGGGACAGGGCACGGCGAGCAGTACTTC
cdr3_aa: CASSQPRGTGHGEQYF

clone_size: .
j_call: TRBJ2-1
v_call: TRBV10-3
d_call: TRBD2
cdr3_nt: TGTGCCATCACGGAAGGGACTAGCGGGAGTTTTGAGCAGTTCTTC
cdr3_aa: CAITEGTSGSFEQFF

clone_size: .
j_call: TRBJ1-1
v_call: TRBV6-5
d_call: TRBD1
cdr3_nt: TGTGCCAGCAGTTACGGGAGACAGGGATTGACTGAAGCTTTCTTT
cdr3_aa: CASSYGRQGLTEAFF

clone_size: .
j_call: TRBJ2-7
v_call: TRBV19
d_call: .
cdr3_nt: TGTGCCAGTAGTAATGGGGCAGGGGTGTCCTACGAGCAGTACTTC
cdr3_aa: CASSNGAGVSYEQYF